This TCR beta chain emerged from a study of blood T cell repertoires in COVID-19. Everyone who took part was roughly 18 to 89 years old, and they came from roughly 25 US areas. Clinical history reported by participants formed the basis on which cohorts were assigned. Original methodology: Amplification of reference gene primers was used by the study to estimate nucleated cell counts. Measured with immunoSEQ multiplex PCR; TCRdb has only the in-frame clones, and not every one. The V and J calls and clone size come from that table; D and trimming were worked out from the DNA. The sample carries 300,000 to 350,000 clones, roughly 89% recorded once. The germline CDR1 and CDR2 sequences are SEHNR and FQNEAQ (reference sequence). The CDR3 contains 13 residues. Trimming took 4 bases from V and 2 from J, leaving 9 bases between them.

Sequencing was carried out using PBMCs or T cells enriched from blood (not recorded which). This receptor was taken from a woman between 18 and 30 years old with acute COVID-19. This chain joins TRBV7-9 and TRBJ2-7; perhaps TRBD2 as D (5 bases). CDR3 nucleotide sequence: TGTGCCAGCAGCTCTGACGGGACCTACGAGCAGTACTTC. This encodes CASSSDGTYEQYF.